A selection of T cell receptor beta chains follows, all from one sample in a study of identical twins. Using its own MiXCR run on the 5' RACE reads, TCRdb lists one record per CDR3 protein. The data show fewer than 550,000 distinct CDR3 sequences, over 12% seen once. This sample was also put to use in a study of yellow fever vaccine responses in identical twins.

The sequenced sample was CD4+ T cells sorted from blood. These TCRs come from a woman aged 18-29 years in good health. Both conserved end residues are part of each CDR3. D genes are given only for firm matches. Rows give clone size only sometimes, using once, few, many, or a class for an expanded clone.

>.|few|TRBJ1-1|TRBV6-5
CASSGGVMAFF
TGTGCCAGCAGTGGGGGGGTAATGGCTTTCTTT
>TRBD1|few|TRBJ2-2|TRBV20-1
CSASSRTGGTGELFF
TGCAGTGCTAGTTCGCGGACAGGGGGCACCGGGGAGCTGTTTTTT
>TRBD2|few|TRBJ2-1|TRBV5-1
CASSPGGGNNEQFF
TGCGCCAGCAGCCCGGGGGGGGGCAACAATGAGCAGTTCTTC
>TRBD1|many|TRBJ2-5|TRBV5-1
CASSPGQQETQYF
TGCGCCAGCAGCCCGGGACAGCAAGAGACCCAGTACTTC
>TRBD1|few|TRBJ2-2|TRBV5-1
CASSLDRGRSTGELFF
TGCGCCAGCAGCTTGGACAGGGGGCGTAGCACCGGGGAGCTGTTTTTT
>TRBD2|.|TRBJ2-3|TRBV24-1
CATSERLAGADTQYF
TGTGCCACCAGTGAACGACTAGCGGGGGCAGATACGCAGTATTTT
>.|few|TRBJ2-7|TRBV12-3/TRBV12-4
CASSLRPGAEQYF
TGTGCCAGCAGTTTGAGACCAGGGGCCGAGCAGTACTTC
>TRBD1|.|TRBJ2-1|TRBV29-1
CSVEGIETGAYNEQFF
TGCAGCGTTGAGGGGATTGAGACAGGGGCCTACAATGAGCAGTTCTTC
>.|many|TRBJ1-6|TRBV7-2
CASSLAAGYNSPLHF
TGTGCCAGCAGCTTAGCGGCGGGGTATAATTCACCCCTCCACTTT
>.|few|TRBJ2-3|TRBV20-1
CSARAVAEADTQYF
TGCAGTGCTAGGGCCGTGGCTGAAGCAGATACGCAGTATTTT
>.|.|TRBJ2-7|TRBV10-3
CAITWREQYF
TGTGCCATCACCTGGCGCGAGCAGTACTTC
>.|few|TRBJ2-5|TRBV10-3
CAISGQLQETQYF
TGTGCCATCAGCGGACAGCTTCAAGAGACCCAGTACTTC
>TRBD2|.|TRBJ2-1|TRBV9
CASSVGGLAGSNEQFF
TGTGCCAGCAGCGTAGGGGGGCTAGCGGGGAGCAATGAGCAGTTCTTC
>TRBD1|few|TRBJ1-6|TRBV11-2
CASSLEGGGTSPLHF
TGTGCCAGCAGCCTAGAGGGAGGGGGCACTTCACCCCTCCACTTT
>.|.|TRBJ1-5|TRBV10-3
CAISEIEGTQPQHF
TGTGCCATCAGTGAAATAGAGGGAACCCAGCCCCAGCATTTT
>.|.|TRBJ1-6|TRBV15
CATSRDLNRASPLHF
TGTGCCACCAGCAGAGATCTGAACCGAGCTTCACCCCTCCACTTT
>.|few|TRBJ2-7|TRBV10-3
CAISSGTDWYEQYF
TGTGCCATCAGCAGTGGGACTGACTGGTATGAGCAGTACTTC
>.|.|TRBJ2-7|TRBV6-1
CASIEGGGYYEQYF
TGTGCCAGCATTGAAGGAGGCGGATACTACGAGCAGTACTTC
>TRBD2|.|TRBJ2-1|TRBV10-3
CAVSGAPGEQFF
TGTGCCGTTAGCGGGGCGCCCGGTGAGCAGTTCTTC
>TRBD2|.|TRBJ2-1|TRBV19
CASSSGTSGRGNNEQFF
TGTGCCAGTAGTTCCGGGACTAGCGGGAGGGGGAACAATGAGCAGTTCTTC
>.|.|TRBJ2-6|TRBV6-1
CASSDSFLGANVLTF
TGTGCCAGCAGTGACAGCTTTCTTGGGGCCAACGTCCTGACTTTC
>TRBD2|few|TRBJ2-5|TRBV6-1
CASRPSGGETQYF
TGTGCCAGCAGGCCGTCGGGGGGAGAGACCCAGTACTTC
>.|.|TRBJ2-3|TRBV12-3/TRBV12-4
CASTQWQGGGDTQYF
TGTGCCAGCACCCAATGGCAGGGTGGGGGGGATACGCAGTATTTT
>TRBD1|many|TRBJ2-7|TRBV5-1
CASSSGQGNYEQYF
TGCGCCAGCAGCTCGGGACAGGGAAACTACGAGCAGTACTTC
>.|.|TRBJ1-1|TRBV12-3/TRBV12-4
CASSSNSAMAEAFF
TGTGCCAGCAGTTCCAACAGTGCAATGGCTGAAGCTTTCTTT
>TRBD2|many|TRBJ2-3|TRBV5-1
CASSATSGSPTDTQYF
TGCGCCAGCAGCGCAACTAGCGGGAGCCCGACAGATACGCAGTATTTT
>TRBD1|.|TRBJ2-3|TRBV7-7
CASSPSTGDTQYF
TGTGCCAGCAGCCCATCGACAGGGGATACGCAGTATTTT
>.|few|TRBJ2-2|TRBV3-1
CASSQKQGAGELFF
TGTGCCAGCAGCCAAAAACAGGGTGCCGGGGAGCTGTTTTTT
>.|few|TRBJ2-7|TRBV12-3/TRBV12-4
CASSLASGGDEQYF
TGTGCCAGCAGTTTAGCTAGCGGAGGTGACGAGCAGTACTTC
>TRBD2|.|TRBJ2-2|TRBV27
CASSPAFGAGGPGTGELFF
TGTGCCAGCAGTCCCGCTTTTGGCGCGGGGGGGCCTGGCACCGGGGAGCTGTTTTTT
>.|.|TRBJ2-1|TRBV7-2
CASSLAVISRRNNEQFF
TGTGCCAGCAGCTTAGCTGTAATTAGCAGACGAAACAATGAGCAGTTCTTC
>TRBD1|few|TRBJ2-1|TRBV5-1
CASSGTGTGYNEQFF
TGCGCCAGCAGCGGAACCGGGACAGGCTACAATGAGCAGTTCTTC
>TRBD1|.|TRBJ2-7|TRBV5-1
CASSNGQGSYEQYF
TGCGCCAGCAGCAACGGACAGGGATCCTACGAGCAGTACTTC
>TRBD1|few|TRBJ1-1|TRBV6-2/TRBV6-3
CASRTWTGDITEAFF
TGTGCCAGCAGAACCTGGACAGGGGATATCACTGAAGCTTTCTTT
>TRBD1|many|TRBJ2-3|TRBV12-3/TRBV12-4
CASSFGQGAFDTQYF
TGTGCCAGCAGTTTTGGTCAGGGGGCATTCGATACGCAGTATTTT
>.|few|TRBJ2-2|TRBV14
CASSQAGLNTGELFF
TGTGCCAGCAGCCAAGCGGGGCTTAACACCGGGGAGCTGTTTTTT
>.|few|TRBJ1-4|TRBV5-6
CASSSNHRALNEKLFF
TGTGCCAGCAGCTCGAACCACAGGGCGTTAAATGAAAAACTGTTTTTT
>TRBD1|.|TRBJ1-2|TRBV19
CASSVTGADGYTF
TGTGCCAGTAGTGTCACAGGGGCGGATGGCTACACCTTC
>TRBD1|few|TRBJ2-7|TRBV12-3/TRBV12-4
CASTFRDRYHEQYF
TGTGCCAGCACCTTCCGGGACAGGTACCACGAGCAGTACTTC
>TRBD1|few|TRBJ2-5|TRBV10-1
CASSDRGRLTYQETQYF
TGCGCCAGCAGTGACAGGGGGCGATTGACGTACCAAGAGACCCAGTACTTC
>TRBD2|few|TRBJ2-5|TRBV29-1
CSVEVWGTSGQETQYF
TGCAGCGTTGAAGTATGGGGGACTAGCGGCCAAGAGACCCAGTACTTC
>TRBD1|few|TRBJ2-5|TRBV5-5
CASSSGTELLETQYF
TGTGCCAGCAGTTCCGGGACAGAACTCTTGGAGACCCAGTACTTC